This record covers a single T cell receptor beta chain. This sample was taken from a study of cytomegalovirus exposure and HLA in healthy donors. PCR amplification relied on 60 Vbeta primers (plus 13 Jbeta primers). TCRdb keeps only in-frame clones here, not all; method: immunoSEQ multiplex PCR. Seen here are 95,000 to 100,000 clones, 85% to 90% observed once, and the top ten hold 3% to 5%. The CDR3 is 15 amino acids. V lost 4 bases, J lost 0 bases, and 12 bases lay in between. Germline assignment: CDR1 SNHLY and CDR2 FYNNEI. Material for sequencing was PBMCs. The receptor comes from a man aged 25 to 45 in good health and CMV-seronegative. The chain employs TRBV2 and TRBJ1-2; the D gene is possibly TRBD1 (5 bases). This chain's CDR3 is CASSVTGYPNYGYTF. Here the CDR3 DNA reads TGTGCCAGCAGTGTTACAGGATACCCTAACTATGGCTACACCTTC.